This entry features one T cell receptor beta chain sequence. This specimen comes from a study of OX40 agonist ivuxolimab in advanced cancers. V was cut by 0 bases and J by 11 bases, with 15 bases left in between. The CDR3 sequence is 13 residues long. Germline lookup yields CDR1 SGHNT and CDR2 YYREEE (reference sequence). Method: immunoSEQ multiplex PCR; TCRdb's copy keeps in-frame clones and lacks some. Of tens of thousands of clones detected, about 87% appear once; the ten largest clones hold about 2.6%. The input for sequencing was CD4+ or CD8+ T cells sorted from blood, taken in a trial of the OX40 agonist ivuxolimab. This TCR was recovered from an adult with an advanced solid tumor such as melanoma, head and neck, liver or kidney cancer. The chain has TRBV5-4 and TRBJ2-7; D could derive from TRBD1 or TRBD2 (5 bases each). CDR3 sequence reads: CASSLVGVPGKYF. CDR3 nucleotide sequence: TGTGCCAGCAGCTTGGTGGGGGTCCCCGGGAAGTACTTC.